Listed here is a single T cell receptor beta chain. What it binds is not known. The sample comes from a study of PD-1 blockade in classical Hodgkin lymphoma. There was relapse after autologous stem cell transplantation in every patient, and there was variation in brentuximab vedotin exposure. Data came from immunoSEQ multiplex PCR; TCRdb stores just in-frame clones and leaves some out. The data contain approximately 84,000 clones, under 90% of them singletons. General study findings and limits: CD8+ TCR diversity did not rise significantly by C4D1, unlike CD4+. When set against healthy donors, newly diagnosed patients were reported to show lower baseline TCR diversity. For complete responders, baseline diversity was comparable to that of newly diagnosed patients.

The receptor's source is a human donor with classical Hodgkin lymphoma. The input for sequencing was peripheral blood mononuclear cells (PBMCs), taken at baseline.

The CDR3 region has the DNA TGTGCCAGCAGTCGGGGTGGGACAGGGAGCACCTACGAGCAGTACTTC. Translation gives CASSRGGTGSTYEQYF. This chain connects TRBV27 to TRBJ2-7; 9 nucleotides match TRBD1. The CDR3 runs to 16 residues. Germline values: CDR1 MNHEY, CDR2 SMNVEV (reference sequence). J was trimmed by 2 bases and V by 5 bases; bases with no gene match: 10.